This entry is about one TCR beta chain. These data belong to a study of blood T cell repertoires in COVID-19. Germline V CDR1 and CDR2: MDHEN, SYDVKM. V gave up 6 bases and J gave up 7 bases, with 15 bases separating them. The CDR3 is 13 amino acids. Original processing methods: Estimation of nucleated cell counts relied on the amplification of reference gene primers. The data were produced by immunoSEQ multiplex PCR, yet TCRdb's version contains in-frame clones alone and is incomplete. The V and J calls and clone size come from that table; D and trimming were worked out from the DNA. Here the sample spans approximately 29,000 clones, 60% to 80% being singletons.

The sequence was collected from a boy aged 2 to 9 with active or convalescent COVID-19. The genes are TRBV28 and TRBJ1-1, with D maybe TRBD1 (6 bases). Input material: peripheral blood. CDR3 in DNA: TGTGCCAGCAGACCTACAGGGCTCCGTGAAGCTTTCTTT. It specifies CASRPTGLREAFF.